A selection of T cell receptor beta chains follows, all from one sample in a study of T cells in narcolepsy. TCRdb's table, derived via immunoSEQ multiplex PCR, lists solely in-frame clones and lacks some. Here the sample spans tens of thousands of clones, approximately 85% being singletons. Sequencing was performed on memory (CD45RA-) CD4+ T cells from blood. These receptors were obtained from a human donor in good health. Both conserved end residues are part of each CDR3. A D gene is named only where the DNA matches it firmly. For some rows the clone size is stated as once, few or many, or as a class when expanded; others skip it.

TRBV6-1,NA,13,TRBD1,TRBJ2-5,CASSRDRGETQYF,TGTGCCAGCAGCCGGGACAGGGGAGAGACCCAGTACTTC
TRBV7-8,few,13,TRBD1,TRBJ2-7,CASSTGTDYEQYF,TGTGCCAGCAGCACCGGGACAGACTACGAGCAGTACTTC
TRBV4-1,NA,16,TRBD2,TRBJ2-1,CASSAWGGAGYNEQFF,TGCGCCAGCAGCGCTTGGGGAGGGGCAGGCTACAATGAGCAGTTCTTC
TRBV7-2,NA,15,NA,TRBJ1-2,CASSLRGPTNYGYTF,TGTGCCAGCAGCTTGAGGGGACCGACTAACTATGGCTACACCTTC
TRBV7-9,few,16,NA,TRBJ1-1,CASRPKVRVGDTEAFF,TGTGCCAGCAGACCCAAGGTCAGGGTGGGGGACACTGAAGCTTTCTTT
TRBV5-1,once,13,NA,TRBJ2-1,CASSTGPNNEQFF,TGCGCCAGCAGCACGGGACCTAACAATGAGCAGTTCTTC
TRBV6-1,NA,14,NA,TRBJ1-2,CASSDVGEVYGYTF,TGTGCCAGCAGTGATGTTGGGGAGGTCTATGGCTACACCTTC
TRBV7-2,NA,14,NA,TRBJ2-7,CASSLGKGGYEQYF,TGTGCCAGCAGCTTAGGGAAAGGGGGCTACGAGCAGTACTTC
TRBV28,NA,17,TRBD1,TRBJ1-4,CASSLDPRTGEREKLFF,TGTGCCAGCAGTTTAGATCCCCGGACAGGGGAAAGGGAAAAACTGTTTTTT
TRBV10-3,few,13,NA,TRBJ1-1,CASSSYLQPEAFF,TGTGCCAGCAGTTCGTATTTACAGCCTGAAGCTTTCTTT
TRBV28,few,15,NA,TRBJ2-3,CASSPRGRVTDTQYF,TGTGCCAGCAGTCCGAGGGGGAGGGTCACAGATACGCAGTATTTT
TRBV5-6,NA,15,NA,TRBJ2-1,CASSMDRSSYNEQFF,TGTGCCAGCAGCATGGACCGTAGCTCCTACAATGAGCAGTTCTTC
TRBV5-1,NA,13,TRBD1,TRBJ1-2,CASSVQGANGYTF,TGCGCCAGCAGCGTACAGGGGGCAAATGGCTACACCTTC
TRBV5-1,few,16,NA,TRBJ1-2,CASSLAGGAASHGYTF,TGCGCCAGCAGCTTGGCCGGGGGGGCCGCGAGCCATGGCTACACCTTC
TRBV5-1,NA,16,TRBD2,TRBJ2-3,CASSFGTSGYTDTQYF,TGCGCCAGCAGCTTCGGGACTAGCGGTTACACAGATACGCAGTATTTT
TRBV5-1,NA,15,NA,TRBJ1-4,CASSLVPARNEKLFF,TGCGCCAGCAGCTTGGTCCCGGCGCGTAATGAAAAACTGTTTTTT
TRBV7-9,NA,12,NA,TRBJ2-3,CASSTAPDTQYF,TGTGCCAGCAGCACCGCCCCAGATACGCAGTATTTT
TRBV2,NA,11,NA,TRBJ2-5,CASSGQETQYF,TGTGCCAGCAGTGGACAAGAGACCCAGTACTTC
TRBV14,once,15,TRBD2,TRBJ2-1,CASSQLAGGGNEQFF,TGTGCCAGCAGCCAACTAGCGGGAGGGGGTAATGAGCAGTTCTTC
TRBV11-2,NA,16,NA,TRBJ1-2,CASSSNRDVTKYGYTF,TGTGCCAGCAGCTCTAACAGGGATGTGACCAAATATGGCTACACCTTC
TRBV15,NA,20,TRBD2,TRBJ2-7,CATSRDLLPGTSSSHYEQYF,TGTGCCACCAGCAGAGATCTTTTACCCGGGACTAGTTCCTCCCACTACGAGCAGTACTTC
TRBV5-1,NA,14,NA,TRBJ1-4,CASSIRDPNEKLFF,TGCGCCAGCAGCATACGGGACCCAAATGAAAAACTGTTTTTT
TRBV5-1,NA,15,TRBD1,TRBJ2-7,CASSLGDRGITEQYF,TGCGCCAGCAGCTTGGGGGACAGGGGAATTACCGAGCAGTACTTC
TRBV28,NA,17,NA,TRBJ2-7,CASSFVMGASGPYEQYF,TGTGCCAGCAGTTTCGTCATGGGCGCAAGCGGGCCATACGAGCAGTACTTC
TRBV9,NA,16,TRBD2,TRBJ2-2,CASSVPTSGGPGELFF,TGTGCCAGCAGCGTACCGACTAGCGGGGGGCCCGGGGAGCTGTTTTTT
TRBV7-2,NA,13,NA,TRBJ2-2,CASSLMSDGELFF,TGTGCCAGCAGCTTGATGAGCGACGGGGAGCTGTTTTTT
TRBV7-8,NA,13,NA,TRBJ2-5,CASSFPPQETQYF,TGTGCCAGCAGCTTTCCACCTCAAGAGACCCAGTACTTC
TRBV7-2,NA,12,NA,TRBJ1-2,CAGQKLTYGYTF,TGTGCCGGACAGAAGCTAACCTATGGCTACACCTTC
TRBV7-2,few,15,NA,TRBJ1-1,CASSLRAAPNTEAFF,TGTGCCAGCAGCTTAAGGGCAGCCCCGAACACTGAAGCTTTCTTT
TRBV28,few,17,NA,TRBJ2-7,CASSGRLWTDRSYEQYF,TGTGCCAGCAGTGGCAGACTCTGGACGGATCGCTCCTACGAGCAGTACTTC
TRBV5-1,NA,15,NA,TRBJ2-7,CASSPRQLRDYEQYF,TGCGCCAGCAGCCCCCGACAGCTTCGGGACTACGAGCAGTACTTC
TRBV7-2,NA,13,NA,TRBJ2-5,CASSSSRQETQYF,TGTGCCAGCAGCTCCTCCCGACAAGAGACCCAGTACTTC
TRBV15,NA,16,TRBD1,TRBJ2-3,CATSRGAGGATDTQYF,TGTGCCACCAGCAGAGGGGCAGGGGGCGCCACAGATACGCAGTATTTT
TRBV29-1,NA,11,TRBD1,TRBJ2-7,CSEGRGHEQYF,TGCAGCGAGGGCAGGGGGCACGAGCAGTACTTC
TRBV29-1,NA,13,NA,TRBJ1-1,CSAPGPANTEAFF,TGCAGCGCTCCGGGACCCGCGAACACTGAAGCTTTCTTT
TRBV14,NA,13,NA,TRBJ2-7,CASSRGAFYEQYF,TGTGCCAGCAGCCGGGGGGCATTCTACGAGCAGTACTTC
TRBV10-3,medium-sized,12,TRBD1,TRBJ2-4,CAISPSGTEEYF,TGTGCCATCAGTCCGTCCGGGACAGAAGAGTACTTC
TRBV16,once,16,TRBD1,TRBJ1-5,CASSQPGTAYNQPQHF,TGTGCCAGCAGCCAACCCGGGACAGCCTACAATCAGCCCCAGCATTTT
TRBV5-1,few,15,NA,TRBJ2-3,CASRFPGVRTDTQYF,TGCGCCAGCAGATTCCCGGGGGTCCGCACAGATACGCAGTATTTT
TRBV5-4,once,14,NA,TRBJ1-1,CASSLDSRNTEAFF,TGTGCCAGCAGCTTGGACAGCAGGAACACTGAAGCTTTCTTT
TRBV7-2,NA,17,TRBD2,TRBJ2-3,CASNPGAGGRGTDTQYF,TGTGCCAGCAACCCGGGAGCGGGGGGGCGGGGCACAGATACGCAGTATTTT
TRBV6-1,NA,17,NA,TRBJ2-2,CASSAVAGQRRAGELFF,TGTGCCAGCAGTGCAGTTGCGGGACAGAGGAGAGCCGGGGAGCTGTTTTTT
TRBV6-5,NA,13,NA,TRBJ2-3,CASSYSLTDTQYF,TGTGCCAGCAGTTACTCACTCACAGATACGCAGTATTTT
TRBV18,NA,13,NA,TRBJ1-1,CASSPGVNTEAFF,TGTGCCAGCTCACCAGGGGTGAACACTGAAGCTTTCTTT
TRBV6-6,NA,15,TRBD1,TRBJ1-2,CASNRARGLVYGYTF,TGTGCCAGCAACCGAGCCAGGGGGCTTGTCTATGGCTACACCTTC
TRBV18,NA,15,NA,TRBJ1-3,CASSPPGDSGNTIYF,TGTGCCAGCTCACCACCAGGCGACTCTGGAAACACCATATATTTT
TRBV5-6,NA,15,NA,TRBJ2-3,CASSSTRERTDTQYF,TGTGCCAGCAGCAGCACGCGAGAACGCACAGATACGCAGTATTTT
TRBV19,NA,15,TRBD1,TRBJ2-3,CASRTPGQGSHTQYF,TGTGCCAGTAGGACACCGGGACAGGGGTCCCATACGCAGTATTTT
TRBV6-5,NA,15,TRBD1,TRBJ2-7,CASSSPGTGAYEQYF,TGTGCCAGCAGTTCCCCCGGGACAGGGGCCTACGAGCAGTACTTC
TRBV18,NA,13,TRBD2,TRBJ2-5,CASSPTLRGAQYF,TGTGCCAGCTCACCCACCCTTCGGGGGGCCCAGTACTTC
TRBV2,NA,14,NA,TRBJ1-1,CASQKGEYDTEAFF,TGTGCCAGTCAGAAGGGGGAGTACGACACTGAAGCTTTCTTT
TRBV9,NA,15,NA,TRBJ1-1,CASSARLGGNTEAFF,TGTGCCAGCAGCGCGCGCCTCGGTGGGAACACTGAAGCTTTCTTT
TRBV7-2,NA,14,NA,TRBJ1-2,CASSNRGINYGYTF,TGTGCCAGCAGCAACCGGGGGATCAACTATGGCTACACCTTC